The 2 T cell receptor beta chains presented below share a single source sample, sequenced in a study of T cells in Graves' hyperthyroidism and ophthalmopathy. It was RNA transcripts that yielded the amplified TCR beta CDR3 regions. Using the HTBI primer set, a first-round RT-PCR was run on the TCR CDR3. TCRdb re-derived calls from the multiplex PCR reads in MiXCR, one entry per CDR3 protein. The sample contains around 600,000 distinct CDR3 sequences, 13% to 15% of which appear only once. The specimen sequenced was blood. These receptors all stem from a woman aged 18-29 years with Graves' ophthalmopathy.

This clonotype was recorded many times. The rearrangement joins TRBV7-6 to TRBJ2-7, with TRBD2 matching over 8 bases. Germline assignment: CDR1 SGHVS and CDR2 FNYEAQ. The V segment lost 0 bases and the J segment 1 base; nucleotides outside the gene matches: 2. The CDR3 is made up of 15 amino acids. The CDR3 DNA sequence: TGTGCCAGCAGCTTAGCGCGGGGGGAGTCCTACGAGCAGTACTTC. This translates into CASSLARGESYEQYF.

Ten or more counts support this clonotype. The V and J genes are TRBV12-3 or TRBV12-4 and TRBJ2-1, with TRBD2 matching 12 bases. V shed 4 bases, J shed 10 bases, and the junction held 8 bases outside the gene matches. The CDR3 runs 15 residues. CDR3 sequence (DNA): TGTGCCAGCAGTTCCGTGGGACTAGCGGGTGGGGAGCAGTTCTTC. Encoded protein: CASSSVGLAGGEQFF.